The rows below give T cell receptor beta chains drawn from one sample of a study of monozygotic twins with inflammatory bowel disease. TCRdb reprocessed the 5' RACE reads and keeps a single row for each CDR3 protein, giving no DNA. Recorded for this sample: more than 300,000 distinct CDR3 sequences. Sequencing used blood. These receptors were collected from a human donor with ulcerative colitis or Crohn's disease, or a healthy co-twin of an affected twin (not recorded which). CDR3s include the opening cysteine and the closing phenylalanine or tryptophan.

j_call: TRBJ2-7; v_call: TRBV30; cdr3_aa: CAWSPSTGGEQYF
j_call: TRBJ2-7; v_call: TRBV5-1; cdr3_aa: CASSLAPRGATYEQYF
j_call: TRBJ2-5; v_call: TRBV5-8; cdr3_aa: CASSQSGWETQYF
j_call: TRBJ1-2; v_call: TRBV12-3/TRBV12-4; cdr3_aa: CASSLSSTVANYGYTF
j_call: TRBJ2-1; v_call: TRBV20-1; cdr3_aa: CSARDRSSGGALHEQFF
j_call: TRBJ2-2; v_call: TRBV20-1; cdr3_aa: CSASGPPNTGELFF
j_call: TRBJ2-7; v_call: TRBV4-3; cdr3_aa: CASSQDPNREQYF
j_call: TRBJ1-2; v_call: TRBV6-6; cdr3_aa: CASSPPGNYGYTF
j_call: TRBJ2-7; v_call: TRBV12-3/TRBV12-4; cdr3_aa: CASTTRWQDEQYF
j_call: TRBJ2-3; v_call: TRBV27; cdr3_aa: CASSLWFSGEDTDTQYF
j_call: TRBJ1-2; v_call: TRBV6-2/TRBV6-3; cdr3_aa: CASSYSSGYTF
j_call: TRBJ2-1; v_call: TRBV7-8; cdr3_aa: CASSRRLAGGLRDEQFF
j_call: TRBJ2-1; v_call: TRBV15; cdr3_aa: CATSRGGISYNEQFF
j_call: TRBJ2-7; v_call: TRBV7-2; cdr3_aa: CASSSRQGFYEQYF
j_call: TRBJ2-3; v_call: TRBV28; cdr3_aa: CATGGKNTDTQYF
j_call: TRBJ2-3; v_call: TRBV6-6; cdr3_aa: CASSSSGGGTQYF
j_call: TRBJ2-5; v_call: TRBV7-9; cdr3_aa: CASSLHNLAGGQETQYF
j_call: TRBJ2-7; v_call: TRBV19; cdr3_aa: CASSWTENEQYF
j_call: TRBJ2-3; v_call: TRBV28; cdr3_aa: CASRKSPGLESDTQYF
j_call: TRBJ2-2; v_call: TRBV5-1; cdr3_aa: CASSQDSQNTGELFF
j_call: TRBJ1-1; v_call: TRBV5-1; cdr3_aa: CASSQGDRASAFF
j_call: TRBJ2-7; v_call: TRBV12-3/TRBV12-4; cdr3_aa: CASSPRRQGLSEQYF
j_call: TRBJ2-5; v_call: TRBV5-1; cdr3_aa: CASSLSGGGQETQYF
j_call: TRBJ2-7; v_call: TRBV29-1; cdr3_aa: CSVREKGPSYEQYF
j_call: TRBJ2-1; v_call: TRBV11-2; cdr3_aa: CASSLDPGPISYNEQFF
j_call: TRBJ2-3; v_call: TRBV11-2; cdr3_aa: CASSNPRGSDTQYF
j_call: TRBJ2-2; v_call: TRBV5-1; cdr3_aa: CASSRDQGRGSTGELFF
j_call: TRBJ2-7; v_call: TRBV29-1; cdr3_aa: CSVGKGYGYEQYF
j_call: TRBJ2-5; v_call: TRBV20-1; cdr3_aa: CSARDNLGETQYF
j_call: TRBJ1-2; v_call: TRBV20-1; cdr3_aa: CSAREGSTYGYTF
j_call: TRBJ2-1; v_call: TRBV12-3/TRBV12-4; cdr3_aa: CASSLAGTGGNEQFF
j_call: TRBJ2-7; v_call: TRBV4-3; cdr3_aa: CASSQVPGNEQYF
j_call: TRBJ2-7; v_call: TRBV7-6; cdr3_aa: CASSLAPGTGPNYEQYF
j_call: TRBJ1-4; v_call: TRBV12-3/TRBV12-4; cdr3_aa: CASSLGGDGEKLFF
j_call: TRBJ2-5; v_call: TRBV21-1; cdr3_aa: CASSKLSRPETQYF
j_call: TRBJ2-6; v_call: TRBV6-1; cdr3_aa: CASSERSQGSGANVLTF
j_call: TRBJ2-1; v_call: TRBV24-1; cdr3_aa: CATSDRVRHINVQFF
j_call: TRBJ2-1; v_call: TRBV7-3; cdr3_aa: CASSLSFFRRGNGSYNEQFF
j_call: TRBJ2-5; v_call: TRBV7-2; cdr3_aa: CASSRNWGKETQYF
j_call: TRBJ1-3; v_call: TRBV25-1; cdr3_aa: CASSNPVGGSSGNTIYF
j_call: TRBJ1-2; v_call: TRBV7-2; cdr3_aa: CASSLAYQGGYGYTF
j_call: TRBJ1-1; v_call: TRBV5-1; cdr3_aa: CASSFGTNTEAFF
j_call: TRBJ2-1; v_call: TRBV20-1; cdr3_aa: CSARSGAGEAYNEQFF
j_call: TRBJ2-5; v_call: TRBV30; cdr3_aa: CAWSVQMAAGGPLTYF
j_call: TRBJ2-7; v_call: TRBV20-1; cdr3_aa: CSARAGTVMTYEQYF